The rows below give T cell receptor beta chains drawn from one sample of a study of cytomegalovirus exposure and HLA in healthy donors. Method: immunoSEQ multiplex PCR; TCRdb's copy keeps in-frame clones and lacks some. The table shows 35,000 to 50,000 clones, with roughly 60% occurring only once. Sequences were obtained from PBMCs. The receptors were gathered from a man between 60 and 75 years old in good health and CMV-seropositive. CDR3s include the opening cysteine and the closing phenylalanine or tryptophan. Each record gives: clone size, D gene, J gene, V gene, CDR3 protein, CDR3 DNA. The D gene is left open where the match is weak. Clone size is stated in some rows and not others, as once, few, many or a class when expanded.

>NA|TRBD1|TRBJ1-4|TRBV30
CASTGQLGEKLFF
TGTGCCTCCACGGGACAGCTGGGGGAAAAACTGTTTTTT
>NA|TRBD1|TRBJ2-3|TRBV19
CASSSYRDRGRDTQYF
TGTGCCAGTAGTTCATACCGGGACAGGGGGCGAGATACGCAGTATTTT
>few|TRBD1|TRBJ2-3|TRBV7-2
CASSSGQGSDTQYF
TGTGCCAGCAGCTCAGGACAGGGGAGCGATACGCAGTATTTT
>once|NA|TRBJ1-4|TRBV6-5
CASRGGVRNEKLFF
TGTGCCAGCAGGGGGGGGGTGAGGAATGAAAAACTGTTTTTT
>NA|TRBD2|TRBJ2-1|TRBV7-2
CASSRAGAYNEQFF
TGTGCCAGCAGCCGAGCGGGAGCGTACAATGAGCAGTTCTTC
>NA|NA|TRBJ1-2|TRBV5-6
CASSLIAGSNGYTF
TGTGCCAGCAGCCTGATTGCAGGGTCCAATGGCTACACCTTC
>NA|NA|TRBJ2-5|TRBV29-1
CSVGGGAGRETQYF
TGCAGCGTTGGTGGAGGGGCAGGGAGAGAGACCCAGTACTTC
>NA|TRBD1|TRBJ1-5|TRBV30
CAWSRTGDQPQHF
TGTGCCTGGAGTAGAACAGGGGATCAGCCCCAGCATTTT
>few|TRBD1|TRBJ2-1|TRBV27
CASSDTLDRSNEQFF
TGTGCCAGCAGCGACACTTTGGACAGGAGCAATGAGCAGTTCTTC
>NA|NA|TRBJ2-7|TRBV11-2
CASSLGAGSYEQYF
TGTGCCAGCAGCTTAGGAGCGGGCTCCTACGAGCAGTACTTC
>NA|NA|TRBJ1-5|TRBV2
CASRDKYSNQPQHF
TGTGCCAGCCGGGACAAGTATAGCAATCAGCCCCAGCATTTT
>NA|NA|TRBJ2-7|TRBV28
CASSLGERSSYEQYF
TGTGCCAGCAGTTTAGGGGAGCGGAGCTCCTACGAGCAGTACTTC
>NA|NA|TRBJ2-7|TRBV5-4
CASSGGGLEQYF
TGTGCCAGCAGCGGTGGGGGCCTGGAGCAGTACTTC
>NA|TRBD1|TRBJ2-2|TRBV28
CASSNNRGRAAGELFF
TGTGCCAGCAGTAACAACAGGGGGCGAGCCGCCGGGGAGCTGTTTTTT
>few|NA|TRBJ1-1|TRBV4-1
CASSQDRYRQSAEAFF
TGCGCCAGCAGCCAAGATCGTTATCGCCAAAGCGCTGAAGCTTTCTTT
>NA|TRBD1|TRBJ1-2|TRBV7-9
CASSLARTGGGGYTF
TGTGCCAGCAGCTTAGCGCGCACAGGGGGCGGTGGCTACACCTTC
>NA|NA|TRBJ2-3|TRBV7-8
CASSLLPGDPIDTQYF
TGTGCCAGCAGCTTACTGCCAGGGGACCCCATAGATACGCAGTATTTT
>few|TRBD1|TRBJ1-2|TRBV4-1
CASSLPDRVLRGYTF
TGCGCCAGCAGCCTTCCTGACAGGGTTCTTCGGGGCTACACCTTC
>NA|TRBD2|TRBJ2-5|TRBV2
CASSQGLGMGQETQYF
TGTGCCAGCAGTCAGGGACTAGGCATGGGCCAAGAGACCCAGTACTTC
>NA|NA|TRBJ2-1|TRBV6-1
CASSVNQLNEQFF
TGTGCCAGCAGTGTGAATCAACTCAATGAGCAGTTCTTC
>NA|NA|TRBJ2-2|TRBV5-4
CASSLDTHTGELFF
TGTGCCAGCAGCTTAGACACTCACACCGGGGAGCTGTTTTTT
>few|TRBD1|TRBJ2-7|TRBV7-2
CASSSGTGASYEQYF
TGTGCCAGCAGTTCCGGGACAGGGGCCTCCTACGAGCAGTACTTC
>NA|TRBD2|TRBJ2-3|TRBV7-9
CASSPSGRVTDTQYF
TGTGCCAGCAGCCCTAGCGGGAGGGTCACAGATACGCAGTATTTT
>few|NA|TRBJ2-7|TRBV19
CASSTVGGADEQYF
TGTGCCAGTAGTACCGTAGGGGGGGCGGACGAGCAGTACTTC
>NA|NA|TRBJ2-2|TRBV7-3
CASSLTLADTGELFF
TGTGCCAGCAGCTTAACGTTAGCGGATACCGGGGAGCTGTTTTTT
>NA|NA|TRBJ2-5|TRBV4-1
CASSQVIGETQYF
TGCGCCAGCAGCCAAGTAATCGGGGAGACCCAGTACTTC
>NA|TRBD2|TRBJ2-2|TRBV5-6
CASRRTSGNTGELFF
TGTGCCAGCAGAAGGACTAGCGGGAACACCGGGGAGCTGTTTTTT
>NA|TRBD2|TRBJ2-1|TRBV7-2
CASRKLAGGPVNEQFF
TGTGCCAGCAGAAAATTGGCGGGAGGGCCTGTCAATGAGCAGTTCTTC
>once|NA|TRBJ1-1|TRBV7-9
CASSLWGDTEAFF
TGTGCCAGCAGCTTATGGGGGGACACTGAAGCTTTCTTT
>NA|TRBD2|TRBJ2-7|TRBV6-5
CASRGELAGMSQYF
TGTGCCAGCAGGGGGGAACTAGCGGGAATGAGCCAGTACTTC
>NA|NA|TRBJ2-7|TRBV19
CASSPNSYEQYF
TGTGCCAGTAGTCCTAACTCCTACGAGCAGTACTTC
>NA|TRBD1|TRBJ2-3|TRBV28
CASSPSGQGSQDTQYF
TGTGCCAGCAGTCCCTCGGGACAGGGATCCCAGGATACGCAGTATTTT
>NA|NA|TRBJ1-1|TRBV5-1
CASSLAGVTTEAFF
TGCGCCAGCAGCTTGGCCGGGGTGACCACTGAAGCTTTCTTT
>NA|NA|TRBJ2-3|TRBV4-1
CASSQTGVGDTQYF
TGCGCCAGCAGCCAGACTGGAGTGGGAGATACGCAGTATTTT
>NA|NA|TRBJ1-1|TRBV7-9
CASSATGNEAFF
TGTGCCAGCAGCGCAACAGGGAACGAAGCTTTCTTT
>few|NA|TRBJ1-6|TRBV28
CASGIQGYNSPLHF
TGTGCCAGCGGGATACAGGGCTATAATTCACCCCTCCACTTT
>NA|NA|TRBJ1-5|TRBV9
CASSGRIDSQPQHF
TGTGCCAGCAGCGGAAGGATAGACAGTCAGCCCCAGCATTTT
>NA|NA|TRBJ1-4|TRBV4-3
CASSQGRDISTNEKLFF
TGCGCCAGCAGCCAGGGCCGGGACATATCAACTAATGAAAAACTGTTTTTT
>NA|NA|TRBJ2-7|TRBV6-5
CASSYGLPRGYEQYF
TGTGCCAGCAGTTACGGCCTCCCAAGGGGCTACGAGCAGTACTTC
>few|TRBD1|TRBJ2-1|TRBV10-3
CAISPQGNMGEQFF
TGTGCCATCAGCCCACAGGGGAACATGGGTGAGCAGTTCTTC
>NA|NA|TRBJ1-2|TRBV7-9
CASSPLPGVVGYTF
TGTGCCAGCAGCCCACTTCCGGGGGTGGTCGGCTACACCTTC
>NA|NA|TRBJ2-5|TRBV2
CASSEGQGETQYF
TGTGCCAGCAGTGAAGGTCAGGGAGAGACCCAGTACTTC
>NA|TRBD2|TRBJ2-3|TRBV30
CAWTSGLAVGGYTDTQYF
TGTGCCTGGACCTCGGGACTAGCGGTCGGGGGGTACACAGATACGCAGTATTTT
>NA|TRBD1|TRBJ2-7|TRBV11-2
CASSRDRAGEQYF
TGTGCCAGCAGCAGGGACAGGGCAGGCGAGCAGTACTTC
>NA|TRBD1|TRBJ1-1|TRBV6-1
CASSDLGQGALAEAFF
TGTGCCAGCAGTGACCTGGGGCAGGGGGCGCTGGCTGAAGCTTTCTTT
>NA|TRBD1|TRBJ2-1|TRBV5-1
CASSLLGQNYNEQFF
TGCGCCAGCAGCTTGTTGGGACAGAACTACAATGAGCAGTTCTTC
>NA|NA|TRBJ2-1|TRBV11-2
CASSLAGGTYNEQFF
TGTGCCAGCAGCTTAGCCGGAGGCACCTACAATGAGCAGTTCTTC
>NA|NA|TRBJ2-2|TRBV21-1
CASSSYRGRTGELFF
TGTGCCAGCAGCAGCTACAGGGGGCGGACAGGGGAGCTGTTTTTT
>few|TRBD2|TRBJ2-3|TRBV5-3
CARSPGLAGDSSTDTQYF
TGTGCCAGAAGCCCCGGACTAGCGGGAGATAGTAGCACAGATACGCAGTATTTT
>once|TRBD2|TRBJ2-1|TRBV19
CASNARLAGEQGQFF
TGTGCCAGTAACGCCCGACTAGCGGGAGAACAAGGGCAGTTCTTC
>NA|TRBD1|TRBJ2-6|TRBV5-4
CASSGTGVGANVLTF
TGTGCCAGCAGCGGAACAGGGGTGGGGGCCAACGTCCTGACTTTC
>NA|TRBD2|TRBJ2-3|TRBV4-2
CASSQDRASGLTDTQYF
TGTGCCAGCAGCCAAGATAGGGCTAGCGGGCTCACAGATACGCAGTATTTT
>few|NA|TRBJ2-7|TRBV7-2
CASSLGRGSYEQYF
TGTGCCAGCAGCTTAGGCAGGGGATCCTACGAGCAGTACTTC
>NA|NA|TRBJ2-1|TRBV7-2
CASSSPRGAERSEQFF
TGTGCCAGCAGCTCCCCCCGGGGAGCGGAACGTAGTGAGCAGTTCTTC
>NA|TRBD1|TRBJ1-2|TRBV19
CASSIAGQGVYGYTF
TGTGCCAGTAGTATAGCGGGACAGGGTGTCTATGGCTACACCTTC
>few|TRBD2|TRBJ2-1|TRBV7-6
CASSLILSGDGVNEQFF
TGTGCCAGCAGCTTAATATTAAGCGGGGATGGGGTCAATGAGCAGTTCTTC
>NA|TRBD2|TRBJ2-5|TRBV7-9
CASSLPLTSGKETQYF
TGTGCCAGCAGCTTACCATTAACTAGCGGGAAGGAGACCCAGTACTTC
>few|NA|TRBJ1-1|TRBV4-2
CASSQISAGPNTEAFF
TGTGCCAGCAGCCAGATCTCGGCAGGGCCAAACACTGAAGCTTTCTTT
>NA|TRBD1|TRBJ2-1|TRBV19
CASSKVEYAGGGEQFF
TGTGCCAGTAGTAAGGTCGAGTACGCAGGGGGCGGGGAGCAGTTCTTC